These T cell receptor beta chains were read from a single sample in a study of cytomegalovirus exposure and HLA in healthy donors. This table comes from immunoSEQ multiplex PCR, and its TCRdb copy is limited to in-frame clones, with some not included. The top ten clones hold roughly 10% of a sample with some 150,000 clones, roughly 80% of them seen once. The material sequenced was PBMCs. The receptors here all came from a man aged 50-60 years in good health and CMV-seropositive. The CDR3 runs from the conserved cysteine through the conserved F or W. The D gene is left open where the match is weak. Size tells how often a clone was seen (once, few, many) or the class of an expanded clone, and some rows leave it out.

j_gene,d_gene,abundance,len,v_gene,CDR3nt,CDR3aa
TRBJ1-5,NA,NA,15,TRBV30,TGTGCCTGGAGTATCACAGGGCTCGCCAATCAGCCCCAGCATTTT,CAWSITGLANQPQHF
TRBJ1-1,NA,NA,16,TRBV28,TGTGCCAGCAGTCCCACGGGGGGGGCACTGAACACTGAAGCTTTCTTT,CASSPTGGALNTEAFF
TRBJ2-7,NA,NA,15,TRBV5-5,TGTGCCAGCAGCCTATACCCAGGGGTCTCCTACGAGCAGTACTTC,CASSLYPGVSYEQYF
TRBJ1-4,TRBD1,NA,15,TRBV28,TGTGCCAGCAGTTCCGGACAGGCAATTAATGAAAAACTGTTTTTT,CASSSGQAINEKLFF
TRBJ2-1,NA,few,11,TRBV4-1,TGCGCCAGCAGCCAACAAAATGAGCAGTTCTTC,CASSQQNEQFF
TRBJ1-5,TRBD1,few,14,TRBV7-9,TGTGCCAGCAGCTTAGACAGGGGGCACCAGCCCCAGCATTTT,CASSLDRGHQPQHF
TRBJ2-1,NA,few,15,TRBV9,TGTGCCAGCAGCGTAGTTGATTTTGCGTACAATGAGCAGTTCTTC,CASSVVDFAYNEQFF
TRBJ2-6,NA,NA,15,TRBV27,TGTGCCAGCAGTTTAATAATGTCTGGGGCCAACGTCCTGACTTTC,CASSLIMSGANVLTF
TRBJ2-7,NA,NA,13,TRBV11-2,TGTGCCAGCAGTCCTCCCGGAGTGGCTAAGCCGTACTTC,CASSPPGVAKPYF
TRBJ2-2,NA,NA,13,TRBV7-2,TGTGCCAGCAGCAAGACAGCCACCGGGGAGCTGTTTTTT,CASSKTATGELFF
TRBJ2-1,NA,NA,15,TRBV7-9,TGTGCCAGCAGTTCAGGGGGGTCGCTGGTATTCGAGCAGTTCTTC,CASSSGGSLVFEQFF
TRBJ2-1,NA,NA,16,TRBV4-3,TGCGCCAGCAACCAAGCTCTAGGGGGCTCCTACAATGAGCAGTTCTTC,CASNQALGGSYNEQFF
TRBJ2-3,NA,NA,12,TRBV7-3,TGTGCCAGCAGCTTACCGACAGATACGCAGTATTTT,CASSLPTDTQYF
TRBJ2-7,TRBD2,NA,14,TRBV6-1,TGTGCCAGCTCTCCCGAGCGGGGTTCCTACGAGCAGTACTTC,CASSPERGSYEQYF
TRBJ2-3,TRBD2,NA,15,TRBV4-1,TGTGCCAGCAGCCAAGAGCGGGGGGGCCCAGATACGCAGTATTTT,CASSQERGGPDTQYF
TRBJ2-5,TRBD2,NA,13,TRBV7-2,TGTGCCAGCAAGCTAGCGGGGTTGGAGACCCAGTACTTC,CASKLAGLETQYF
TRBJ1-1,NA,few,13,TRBV5-1,TGCGCCAGCAGCTTGGCCGAGGAAACTGAAGCTTTCTTT,CASSLAEETEAFF
TRBJ1-1,NA,few,11,TRBV4-3,TGCGCCAGCAGCCAAGGGGGCAGAGCTTTCTTT,CASSQGGRAFF
TRBJ2-2,TRBD2,NA,18,TRBV27,TGTGCCAGCAGTTTATCGACGGCTAGCGGTTTACACACCGGGGAGCTGTTTTTT,CASSLSTASGLHTGELFF
TRBJ2-3,NA,NA,13,TRBV7-3,TGTGCCAGCAGCTCAACTAACACAGATACGCAGTATTTT,CASSSTNTDTQYF
TRBJ2-5,NA,NA,13,TRBV28,TGTGCCAGCAGCCCTTCCCCCCGAGAGACCCAGTACTTC,CASSPSPRETQYF
TRBJ2-2,TRBD2,NA,15,TRBV30,TGTGCCTGGAGGGGACTAGCGGGACAAACCGGGGAGCTGTTTTTT,CAWRGLAGQTGELFF
TRBJ1-1,TRBD1,NA,15,TRBV5-1,TGCGCCAGCAGCTCCGGCCCAGGGGGGAACACTGAAGCTTTCTTT,CASSSGPGGNTEAFF
TRBJ2-5,TRBD2,NA,17,TRBV7-2,TGTGCCAGCAGCTTATGGGGACTAGCGGGGGGACAAGAGACCCAGTACTTC,CASSLWGLAGGQETQYF
TRBJ2-1,TRBD2,NA,19,TRBV27,TGTGCCAGCAGTTTTACCGCGGGGGGACTAGCGGGAGTGGGGAATGAGCAGTTCTTC,CASSFTAGGLAGVGNEQFF
TRBJ1-5,NA,once,17,TRBV28,TGTGCCAGCAGTTGGGGGGGGCAGAGCTATAGCAATCAGCCCCAGCATTTT,CASSWGGQSYSNQPQHF
TRBJ2-1,TRBD2,NA,15,TRBV28,TGTGCCAGCGGAACTAGCGGGAGGTCCTACAATGAGCAGTTCTTC,CASGTSGRSYNEQFF
TRBJ2-7,NA,NA,14,TRBV7-6,TGTGCCAGCAGCTTAGGGGACTTGGCCTACGAGCAGTACTTC,CASSLGDLAYEQYF
TRBJ1-1,NA,NA,15,TRBV5-1,TGCGCCAGCAGCTTGGCCACAGGCGGGATCACTGAAGCTTTCTTT,CASSLATGGITEAFF
TRBJ2-7,TRBD2,NA,14,TRBV5-4,TGTGCCAGCAGCTTTAGCGGGGGGGCCTACGAGCAGTACTTC,CASSFSGGAYEQYF
TRBJ2-3,NA,NA,16,TRBV5-1,TGCGCCAGCAGCCCGGGGTCTCAGCGGTTCACAGATACGCAGTATTTT,CASSPGSQRFTDTQYF
TRBJ1-1,TRBD1,NA,19,TRBV7-9,TGTGCCAGCAGCGCTATTCAATCCCGGGACAGGGTTAGGAACACTGAAGCTTTCTTT,CASSAIQSRDRVRNTEAFF
TRBJ1-4,NA,NA,13,TRBV7-9,TGTGCTTTTCGGCGACTGGATAATGAAAAACTGTTTTTT,CAFRRLDNEKLFF
TRBJ2-7,TRBD2,NA,16,TRBV28,TGTGCCAGCAGTCCTACCGGGACTAGCGGCTCCTACGAGCAGTACTTC,CASSPTGTSGSYEQYF
TRBJ2-7,TRBD2,NA,15,TRBV28,TGTGCCAGCAGCCCCCCCAGCGGGGGCTCCTACGAGCAGTACTTC,CASSPPSGGSYEQYF
TRBJ2-5,TRBD1,NA,14,TRBV7-2,TGTGCCAGCAGCCGCGGACAGGGCCAAGAGACCCAGTACTTC,CASSRGQGQETQYF
TRBJ1-5,NA,NA,15,TRBV6-5,TGTGCCAGCGCCGCAATAGGGGGTGTGGGTCAGCCCCAGCATTTT,CASAAIGGVGQPQHF
TRBJ2-1,NA,once,16,TRBV28,TGTGCCAGCAGTTTAATCTCAGGGTCCTCCTACAATGAGCAGTTCTTC,CASSLISGSSYNEQFF
TRBJ2-7,TRBD1,NA,14,TRBV19,TGTGCCAGTAGTAAAGCACAGGGGCCCTACGAGCAGTACTTC,CASSKAQGPYEQYF
TRBJ2-7,NA,once,11,TRBV10-3,TGTGCCATCAGTGAGAGAAACGAGCAGTACTTC,CAISERNEQYF
TRBJ2-7,TRBD1,few,14,TRBV6-5,TGTGCCAGCAACTCCCGGACAGGGCTCGGTAAGCAGTACTTC,CASNSRTGLGKQYF
TRBJ2-7,TRBD1,NA,12,TRBV29-1,TGCAGCGGGACGGGACAGACCTACGAGCAGTACTTC,CSGTGQTYEQYF
TRBJ2-7,TRBD2,NA,15,TRBV6-5,TGTGCCAGCGGGGGGGGCTTAAGCGGGGGAAGCGAGCAGTACTTC,CASGGGLSGGSEQYF
TRBJ2-3,NA,once,15,TRBV9,TGTGCCAGCAGCGTAGAGTTCAGGCCCACAGATACGCAGTATTTT,CASSVEFRPTDTQYF
TRBJ1-3,NA,few,15,TRBV9,TGTGCCAGCAGCTTTCCGTCCGGGGCTGGAAACACCATATATTTT,CASSFPSGAGNTIYF
TRBJ2-1,NA,NA,11,TRBV30,TGTGCCTGGAGTTCCTTCAATGAGCAGTTCTTC,CAWSSFNEQFF
TRBJ1-5,TRBD1,NA,15,TRBV6-1,TGTGCCAGCAGTCGAATACAGGGGTCCAATCAGCCCCAGCATTTT,CASSRIQGSNQPQHF
TRBJ2-7,NA,NA,14,TRBV29-1,TGCAGCGTTGAAGGGTGGCAGGGTACCTACGAGCAGTACTTC,CSVEGWQGTYEQYF
TRBJ2-3,NA,NA,14,TRBV6-5,TGTGCCAGCAGTTACACAGCTAGCACAGATACGCAGTATTTT,CASSYTASTDTQYF
TRBJ1-1,NA,NA,15,TRBV9,TGTGCCAGCAGCGTAGGGGGCAGGGAAAACACTGAAGCTTTCTTT,CASSVGGRENTEAFF
TRBJ2-2,TRBD2,NA,18,TRBV28,TGTGCCAGCAGTTTTCACGGGGGAGGGAAAGGGGACACCGGGGAGCTGTTTTTT,CASSFHGGGKGDTGELFF
TRBJ1-6,NA,NA,15,TRBV9,TGTGCCAGCAGTCCCCCGGGCTCCTATAATTCACCCCTCCACTTT,CASSPPGSYNSPLHF
TRBJ2-1,TRBD1,NA,16,TRBV5-4,TGTGCCAGCAGCACAAACCGGGGACAGGGGGCCTATGAGCAGTTCTTC,CASSTNRGQGAYEQFF
TRBJ2-7,NA,NA,14,TRBV9,TGTGCCAGCAGCGTAGGAAATACTCCTAACGAGCAGTACTTC,CASSVGNTPNEQYF